This T cell receptor beta chain was recorded in a study of cytomegalovirus exposure and HLA in healthy donors (dated by TCRdb to the late 2010s). Context from the whole study: According to an earlier analysis of several hundred of the donors, about 170 million T cells yielded 100 million or so unique TCR beta sequences and about 300 Gb of sequence data. An early release covering roughly 640 HLA-typed donors comprised 250 to 350 gigabases of sequencing data and tens of millions of unique TCR sequences. The genetic ancestry cluster associated with self-reported Caucasian donors included around four fifths of the roughly 410 genotyped donors. The study aimed to test whether signatures of past pathogen exposure could be identified by cataloging public T cell receptors. The study used immunosequencing to profile the T cell repertoires of 670 or so subjects and linked those repertoires to cytomegalovirus serostatus. A separate validation cohort of 90 to 150 different subjects was used in addition to the roughly 700-subject first cohort. High-throughput TCR immunosequencing, statistical association of individual TCRs with disease status, and machine learning were combined to predict cytomegalovirus infection status. A later analysis re-analyzed previously published TCR beta repertoires from about 600 donors and added high-resolution HLA genotyping to study TCR occurrence patterns. Rather than drawing on any new phenotypic data, the later analysis identified candidate immune exposures from TCR beta sequences and the way those sequences occurred across donors. To decide whether each TCR beta V gene segment behaved as functional or pseudogenic, an earlier analysis of 587 of the donors relied on high-throughput TCR beta sequencing. Donor age, sex, ethnicity and CMV serostatus were collected together with the repertoire data. A later genetic analysis took genome-wide SNP genotypes for about three fifths of the 666 donors and used that subset as a discovery cohort. All discovery cohort repertoires had been generated on a single sequencing platform. Class I and class II HLA loci were covered by the typing at four-digit resolution. The number of donors typed differed by locus, with 629-630 for A, B, C, DRB1 and DQB1, around 500 for DQA1, 600 to 610 for DPA1, and 400 to 490 for DPB1. Because of strong linkage in the cohort, roughly 5 DR-DQ haplotypes were treated as single units for association and clustering. On average, 235,054 unique TCR beta nucleotide sequences were sequenced per donor among some 420 genotyped donors of the cohort, with 15% to 20% of those sequences being non-productive. Results the study describes overall, beyond this receptor: Correlated functional status among segregating V segments might reflect linkage disequilibrium, but an unknown experimental factor could not be ruled out. A later analysis found that HLA-associated TCR beta chains were more clonally expanded and had lower generation probabilities than equally common non-associated chains. In a later analysis, about 16,000 TCR beta sequences were associated with specific HLA alleles at a false discovery rate of 0.05. Assigning TCR associations to individual alleles was difficult when HLA alleles, especially DR and DQ, strongly co-occurred. Immune exposure information for the cohort was limited to CMV serostatus. An earlier analysis of around 540 of the donors showed that most TCR beta V segments appeared in productive rearrangements either about 87% or about 30% of the time, which broadly matched IMGT annotations. According to a later genetic analysis, donors in an Asian-associated ancestry cluster had fewer N-insertions in productive TCRs than the approximately 670-donor mean. In this cohort, only TCR beta chains were sequenced, and detectable features were limited by the absence of alpha or paired-chain data. In the study, about 150 TCR beta chains were listed as associated with cytomegalovirus. The earlier analysis of 450 to 700 of the donors excluded 15 to 20 rarely observed V segments, including chromosome 9 orphons, because counts were too low. Roughly uniform sequencing depth across donors was assumed in presence/absence analyses, although this assumption may not hold. According to a later analysis, parvovirus B19, influenza, CMV and Epstein-Barr virus appeared linked to several top co-occurrence clusters. HLA typing was unavailable for some donors at each locus, so association tests used only the typed subset. The sequencing pipeline was judged likely to have produced a cluster of highly shared sequence variants as a technical artifact. A later analysis found that most CMV-associated TCR beta chains appeared HLA-restricted, with HLA associations seemingly driven largely by CMV exposure. According to the authors, the approach could potentially be generalized to other disease states and immunological phenotypes. According to a later analysis, TCR association rates differed among HLA loci, with DRB1 alleles showing the most associated TCRs and HLA-C alleles showing the fewest. A further reported finding was that TCR beta sequences accurately predicted the HLA-A and HLA-B alleles for most subjects in the first cohort. In vitro tests confirmed that a few of the cytomegalovirus-associated TCR beta chains recognize cytomegalovirus antigens. An association between a missense DCLRE1C variant and V-gene and J-gene trimming of TCR beta chains was found in a later genetic analysis and replicated in an independent cohort. Most TCR sequences were seen in very few donors, while some public TCRs were found in many individuals. The classifier was reported to diagnose cytomegalovirus status with high specificity and sensitivity in both the original and validation cohorts.

Details on this clone: Its recognized antigen is unknown. No much larger clonotype is one base removed from it; base qualities were not supplied.

In total, 600 or so healthy bone marrow donors made up the cohort. Cohort members were all nominally healthy when sampled, although unrecorded immune exposures were likely present. The donor was CMV seropositive and belonged to the group of about 290 seropositive cohort members. Every donor gave a peripheral blood sample, and the peripheral blood mononuclear cells from that sample were used for TCR beta sequencing. Genomic DNA was extracted from the blood cell samples with the Qiagen DNeasy Blood Extraction Kit. Preparation of the library involved the immunoSEQ multiplex PCR assay. The multiplex PCR relied on a mix of 60 forward primers for TCR Vbeta segments and 13 reverse primers for TCR Jbeta segments. A multiplex PCR assay on genomic DNA amplified the CDR3 region of rearranged TCR beta genes. The amplified TCR beta libraries were sequenced on the Illumina HiSeq System as 87-base-pair reads. The authors' pipeline ran thus. In a later analysis, tens of millions of unique TCR beta chains were counted across the roughly 700 repertoires, and approximately 11 million of these chains were shared by at least two donors. A nearest-neighbor algorithm error-corrected the raw reads and collapsed the reads into unique sequences, merging closely related sequences to remove PCR and sequencing errors. CDR3 sequences were aligned to IMGT reference sequences to assign V, D and J gene segments. For a sequence to be retained, at least a six-nucleotide match to both a V gene segment and a J gene segment was required. Rearrangements were classified as productive when the CDR3 lacked stop codons and remained in frame with V and J, and all other rearrangements were classified as non-productive. CDR3 was defined according to IMGT convention as the region running from the second conserved V-encoded cysteine to the conserved J-encoded phenylalanine. In an earlier analysis of more than 550 of the donors, sequences lacking an unambiguous match to a single V gene segment were excluded. In an earlier analysis of several hundred of the donors, V segments were called functional above 56.7% productive rearrangements and were called segregating when the between-donor standard deviation exceeded 5%. To diagnose cytomegalovirus status from the catalog of TCR beta chain sequences, a statistical classification framework was built. In a later analysis, V and J genes were assigned by comparing TCR nucleotide sequences against IMGT/GENE-DB human TR gene sequences. In a later analysis, CDR3 sequences and most-parsimonious VDJ recombination scenarios were assigned using the TCRdist pipeline. A later analysis defined each TCR beta chain by its CDR3 amino acid sequence plus V-gene family, and excluded reads lacking a unique V-gene family. To address suspected cross-contamination and a sequencing artifact, a later analysis removed some 620 highly shared, low-generation-probability nucleotide sequences. A later analysis calculated a clonal expansion index for each public chain from normalized within-repertoire ranks of inferred template counts. Generation probabilities in a later analysis came from a VDJ recombination model fitted to out-of-frame rearrangements, and those results were checked against IGoR. In a later analysis, hypergeometric tests were used to score TCR-TCR, TCR-HLA and TCR-CMV co-occurrence, with a repertoire-size bias correction applied to TCR pairs. To estimate false discovery rates, a later analysis permuted the HLA or CMV assignments 20 times. In a later analysis, co-occurring TCRs were grouped using DBSCAN, and TCRdist sequence similarity was added for clustering within HLA-allele-positive subsets. Repertoires with fewer than 30,000 or more than 120,000 public chains, plus five repertoires with anomalous nucleotide sharing, were excluded from co-occurrence clustering. TCRdb took over this immuneACCESS table, retaining in-frame rearrangements with V and J assigned. Such tables are incomplete; in checked studies, under half of the missing clones stem from an unresolved V gene, and the remainder is unexplained. V and J calls and clone size follow that table, whereas D and trimming were derived from the DNA. The sample profile shows about 140,000 clones; around four fifths of them were found once. Together, the top ten hold 1.4% to 1.5% of the sample.

Sequencing input: PBMCs. The sequence was obtained from a man aged 30-40 years in good health and CMV-seropositive.

For the CDR3, the sequence is CASSQGLAQTGTDTQYF. Read as DNA, the sequence is TGTGCCAGCAGCCAAGGACTAGCCCAGACGGGCACAGATACGCAGTATTTT. Rearrangement joined TRBV4-2 to TRBJ2-3; 7 central bases correspond to TRBD2. CDR1 and CDR2, per the germline V gene, are LGHNA and YNFKEQ. Inclusive of the bounding cysteine and phenylalanine, the CDR3 is 17 residues long. Just CDR3 DNA is preserved here, 51 bases in frame from base 1. V has 1 base trimmed and J has 1 base trimmed; junction bases matching no gene number 8.